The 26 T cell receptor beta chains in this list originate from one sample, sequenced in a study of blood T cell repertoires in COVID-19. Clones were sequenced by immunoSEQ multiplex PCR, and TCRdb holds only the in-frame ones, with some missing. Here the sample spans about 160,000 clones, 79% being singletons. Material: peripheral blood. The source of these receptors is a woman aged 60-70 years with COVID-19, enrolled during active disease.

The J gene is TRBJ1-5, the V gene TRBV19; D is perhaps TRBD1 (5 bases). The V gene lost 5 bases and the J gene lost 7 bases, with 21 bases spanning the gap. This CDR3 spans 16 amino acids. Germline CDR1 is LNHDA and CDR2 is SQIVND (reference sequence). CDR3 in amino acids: CASSDNKGVQWQPQHF. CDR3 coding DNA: TGTGCCAGTAGTGATAATAAAGGGGTACAGTGGCAGCCCCAGCATTTT.

The CDR3 here is CASSPVRGNQQYF. The CDR3 DNA is TGTGCCAGCAGTCCCGTAAGGGGCAACCAGCAGTACTTC. The genes are TRBV6-2 or TRBV6-3 and TRBJ2-7, with a weak D call TRBD1 (5 bases). V was cut by 5 bases and J by 8 bases, with 16 bases left in between. Germline V gives CDR1 MNHEY, CDR2 SVGEGT. CDR3 length: 13 amino acids.

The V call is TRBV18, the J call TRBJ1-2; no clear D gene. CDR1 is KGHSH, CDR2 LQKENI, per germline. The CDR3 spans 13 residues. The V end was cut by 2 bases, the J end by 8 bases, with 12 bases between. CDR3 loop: CASSPSGEGGYTF. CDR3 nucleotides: TGTGCCAGCTCACCATCGGGAGAGGGCGGCTACACCTTC.

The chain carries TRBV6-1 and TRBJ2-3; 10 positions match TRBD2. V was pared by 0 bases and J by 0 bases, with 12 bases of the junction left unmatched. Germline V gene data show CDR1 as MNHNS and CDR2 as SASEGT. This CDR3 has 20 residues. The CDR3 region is CASSEAGSGGTKASTDTQYF. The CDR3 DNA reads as TGTGCCAGCAGTGAAGCAGGTAGCGGGGGGACAAAAGCTAGCACAGATACGCAGTATTTT.

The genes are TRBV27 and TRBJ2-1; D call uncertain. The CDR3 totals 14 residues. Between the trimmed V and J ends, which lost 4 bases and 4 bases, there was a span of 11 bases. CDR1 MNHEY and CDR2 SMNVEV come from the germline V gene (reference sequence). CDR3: CASSSGSPYNEQFF. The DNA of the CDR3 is TGTGCCAGCAGTTCCGGGTCCCCTTACAATGAGCAGTTCTTC.

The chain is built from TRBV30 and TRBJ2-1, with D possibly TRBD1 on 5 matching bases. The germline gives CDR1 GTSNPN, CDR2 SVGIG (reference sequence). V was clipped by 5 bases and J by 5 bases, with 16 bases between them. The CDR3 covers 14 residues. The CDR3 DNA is TGTGCCTGGGCCACTGGGGCGCGAAACAATGAGCAGTTCTTC. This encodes CAWATGARNNEQFF.

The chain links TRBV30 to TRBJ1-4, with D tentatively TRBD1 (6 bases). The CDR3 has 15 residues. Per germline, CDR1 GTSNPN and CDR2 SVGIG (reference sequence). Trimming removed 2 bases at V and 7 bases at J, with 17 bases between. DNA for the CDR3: TGTGCCTGGAGTCCCCTCCAGGGGAGGGGTGAAAAACTGTTTTTT. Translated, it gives CAWSPLQGRGEKLFF.

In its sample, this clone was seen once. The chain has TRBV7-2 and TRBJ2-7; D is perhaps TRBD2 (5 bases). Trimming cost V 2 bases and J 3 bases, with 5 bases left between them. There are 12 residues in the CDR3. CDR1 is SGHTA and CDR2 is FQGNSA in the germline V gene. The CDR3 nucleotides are TGTGCCAGCAGCTTAACTAGCTACGAGCAGTACTTC. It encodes CASSLTSYEQYF. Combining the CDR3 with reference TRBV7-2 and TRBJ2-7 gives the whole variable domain GAGVSQSPSNKVTEKGKDVELRCDPISGHTALYWYRQSLGQGLEFLIYFQGNSAPDKSGLPSDRFSAERTGGSVSTLTIQRTQQEDSAVYLCASSLTSYEQYFGPGTRLTVT.

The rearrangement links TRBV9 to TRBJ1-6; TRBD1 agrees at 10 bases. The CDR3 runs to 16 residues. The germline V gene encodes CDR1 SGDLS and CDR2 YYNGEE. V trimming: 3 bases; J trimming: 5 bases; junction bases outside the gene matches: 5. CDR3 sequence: CASSAGTGANNSPLHF. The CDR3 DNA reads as TGTGCCAGCAGCGCAGGGACAGGGGCGAATAATTCACCCCTCCACTTT. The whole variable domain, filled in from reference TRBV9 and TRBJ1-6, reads DSGVTQTPKHLITATGQRVTLRCSPRSGDLSVYWYQQSLDQGLQFLIQYYNGEERAKGNILERFSAQQFPDLHSELNLSSLELGDSALYFCASSAGTGANNSPLHFGNGTRLTVT.

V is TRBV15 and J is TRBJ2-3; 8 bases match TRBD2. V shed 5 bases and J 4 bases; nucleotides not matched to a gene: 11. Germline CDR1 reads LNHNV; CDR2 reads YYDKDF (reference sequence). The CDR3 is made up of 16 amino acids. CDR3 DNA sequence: TGTGCCACCAGCCTCGGGGGCGGGGGGCAAGCAGATACGCAGTATTTT. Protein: CATSLGGGGQADTQYF. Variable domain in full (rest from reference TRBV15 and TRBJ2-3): DAMVIQNPRYQVTQFGKPVTLSCSQTLNHNVMYWYQQKSSQAPKLLFHYYDKDFNNEADTPDNFQSRRPNTSFCFLDIRSPGLGDTAMYLCATSLGGGGQADTQYFGPGTRLTVL.

CDR3 DNA sequence: TGTGCCAGCAGTTTAAGGCCCCTTCGCGGAGGCTACACCTTC. As protein: CASSLRPLRGGYTF. J is TRBJ1-2 and V is TRBV28; D not certain. CDR3 size: 14 residues. With 2 bases removed from V and 8 bases from J, the gap between germline ends came to 15 bases. Germline V gives CDR1 MDHEN, CDR2 SYDVKM.

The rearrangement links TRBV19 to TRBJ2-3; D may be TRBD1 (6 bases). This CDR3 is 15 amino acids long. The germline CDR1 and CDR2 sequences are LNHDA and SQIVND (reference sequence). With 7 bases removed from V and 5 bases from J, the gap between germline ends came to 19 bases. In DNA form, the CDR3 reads TGTGCCAGTACCCTTACAGGGTTATCTAAAGATACGCAGTATTTT. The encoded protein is CASTLTGLSKDTQYF.

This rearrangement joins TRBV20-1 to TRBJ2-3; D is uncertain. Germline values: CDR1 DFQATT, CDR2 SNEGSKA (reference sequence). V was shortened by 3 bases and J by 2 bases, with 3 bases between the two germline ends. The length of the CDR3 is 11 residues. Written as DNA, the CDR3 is TGCAGTGCTAGTCACACAGATACGCAGTATTTT. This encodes CSASHTDTQYF.

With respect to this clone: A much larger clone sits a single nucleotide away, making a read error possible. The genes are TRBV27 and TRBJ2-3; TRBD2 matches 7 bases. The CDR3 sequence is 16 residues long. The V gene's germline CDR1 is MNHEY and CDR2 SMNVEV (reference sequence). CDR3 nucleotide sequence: TGTGCCAGCAGTGGCACCGGGGTGACTAGCACAAATACGCAGTATTTT. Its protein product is CASSGTGVTSTNTQYF.

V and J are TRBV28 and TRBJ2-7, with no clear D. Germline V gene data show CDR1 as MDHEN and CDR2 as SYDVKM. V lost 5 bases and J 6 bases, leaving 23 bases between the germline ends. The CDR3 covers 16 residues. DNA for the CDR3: TGTGCCAGCAGTCCCCCCAACCTAGGAATACCCTCCGAGCAGTACTTC. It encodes CASSPPNLGIPSEQYF.

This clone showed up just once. CDR3 residues: CASSLISNEKLFF. CDR3 sequence (DNA): TGTGCCAGCAGCTTGATCTCTAATGAAAAACTGTTTTTT. This chain joins TRBV5-4 and TRBJ1-4; D remains unclear. V shed 1 base and J shed 3 bases, with 4 bases lying between them. Germline V gene lookup returns CDR1 SGHNT and CDR2 YYREEE (reference sequence). CDR3 size: 13 residues.

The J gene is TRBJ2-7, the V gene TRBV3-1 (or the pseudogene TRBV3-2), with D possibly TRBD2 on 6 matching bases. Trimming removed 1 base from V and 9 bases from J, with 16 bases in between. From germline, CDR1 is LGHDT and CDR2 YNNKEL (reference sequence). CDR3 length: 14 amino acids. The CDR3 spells CASSQGQGGLGQYF. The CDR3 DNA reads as TGTGCCAGCAGCCAAGGGCAGGGAGGCCTAGGGCAGTACTTC.

This chain's CDR3 is CASSGPRRGDEQFF. CDR3 in DNA: TGTGCCAGCAGCGGACCCCGACGGGGGGATGAGCAGTTCTTC. This sequence joins TRBV13 and TRBJ2-1; 7 bases line up with TRBD2. This CDR3 is built from 14 residues. J gave up 8 bases and V 5 bases, and 9 bases lay outside the gene matches. The germline CDR1 and CDR2 sequences are PRHDT and FYEKMQ (reference sequence). The entire variable domain, with the rest obtained from reference TRBV13 and TRBJ2-1, is as follows: AAGVIQSPRHLIKEKRETATLKCYPIPRHDTVYWYQQGPGQDPQFLISFYEKMQSDKGSIPDRFSAQQFSDYHSELNMSSLELGDSALYFCASSGPRRGDEQFFGPGTRLTVL.

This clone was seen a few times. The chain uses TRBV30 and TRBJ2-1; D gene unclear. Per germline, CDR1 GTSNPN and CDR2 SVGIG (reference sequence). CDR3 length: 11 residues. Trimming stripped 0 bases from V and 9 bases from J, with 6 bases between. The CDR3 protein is CAWSVASEQFF. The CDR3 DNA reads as TGTGCCTGGAGTGTAGCTAGTGAGCAGTTCTTC. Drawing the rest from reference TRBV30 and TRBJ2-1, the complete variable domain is SQTIHQWPATLVQPVGSPLSLECTVEGTSNPNLYWYRQAAGRGLQLLFYSVGIGQISSEVPQNLSASRPQDRQFILSSKKLLLSDSGFYLCAWSVASEQFFGPGTRLTVL.

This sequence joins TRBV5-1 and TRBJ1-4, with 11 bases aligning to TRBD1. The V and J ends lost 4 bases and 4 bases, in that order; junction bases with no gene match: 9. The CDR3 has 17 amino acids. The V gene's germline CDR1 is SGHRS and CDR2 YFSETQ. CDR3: CASSQGTGGMINEKLFF. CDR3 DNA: TGCGCCAGCAGCCAGGGGACAGGGGGAATGATTAATGAAAAACTGTTTTTT. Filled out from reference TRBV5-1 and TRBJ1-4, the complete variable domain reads KAGVTQTPRYLIKTRGQQVTLSCSPISGHRSVSWYQQTPGQGLQFLFEYFSETQRNKGNFPGRFSGRQFSNSRSEMNVSTLELGDSALYLCASSQGTGGMINEKLFFGSGTQLSVL.

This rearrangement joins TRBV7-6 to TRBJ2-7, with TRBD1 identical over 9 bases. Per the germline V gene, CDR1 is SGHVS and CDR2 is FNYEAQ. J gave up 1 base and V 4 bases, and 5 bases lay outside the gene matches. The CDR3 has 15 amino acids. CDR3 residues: CASSSWTGESYEQYF. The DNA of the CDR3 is TGTGCCAGCAGCTCTTGGACAGGGGAGTCCTACGAGCAGTACTTC.

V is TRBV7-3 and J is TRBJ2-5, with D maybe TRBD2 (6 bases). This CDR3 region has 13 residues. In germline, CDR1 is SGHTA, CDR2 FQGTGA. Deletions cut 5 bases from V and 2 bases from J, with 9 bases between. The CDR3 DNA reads TGTGCCAGCAGCCCCGGGACTCAAGAGACCCAGTACTTC. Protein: CASSPGTQETQYF.

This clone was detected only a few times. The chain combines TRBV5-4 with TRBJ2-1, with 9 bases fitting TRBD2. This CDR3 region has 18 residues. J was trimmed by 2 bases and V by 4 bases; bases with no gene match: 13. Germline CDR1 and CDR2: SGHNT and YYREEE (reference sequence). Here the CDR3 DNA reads TGTGCCAGCAGCCCGGGCCCGGGGACTAGCAGGACCTACAATGAGCAGTTCTTC. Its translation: CASSPGPGTSRTYNEQFF.

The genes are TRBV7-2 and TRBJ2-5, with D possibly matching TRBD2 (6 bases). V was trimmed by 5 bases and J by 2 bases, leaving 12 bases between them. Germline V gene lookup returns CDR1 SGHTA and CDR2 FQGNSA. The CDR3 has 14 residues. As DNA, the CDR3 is TGTGCCAGCAGCAAATTGAGCGGGCAAGAGACCCAGTACTTC. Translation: CASSKLSGQETQYF.

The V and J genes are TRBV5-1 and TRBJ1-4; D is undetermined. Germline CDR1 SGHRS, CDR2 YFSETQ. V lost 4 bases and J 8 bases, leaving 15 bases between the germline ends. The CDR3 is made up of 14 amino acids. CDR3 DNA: TGCGCCAGCAGCCCTGGCGGGGTGGGGGAAAAACTGTTTTTT. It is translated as CASSPGGVGEKLFF.

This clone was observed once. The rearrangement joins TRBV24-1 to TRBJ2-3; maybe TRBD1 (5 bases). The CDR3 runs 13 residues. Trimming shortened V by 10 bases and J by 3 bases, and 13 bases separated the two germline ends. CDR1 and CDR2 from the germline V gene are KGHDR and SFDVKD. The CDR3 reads CATGSRTTDTQYF. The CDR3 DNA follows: TGTGCCACTGGTTCTAGGACAACAGATACGCAGTATTTT.